This TCR beta chain was obtained from a study of CD8 T cell repertoires and HIV-1 epitope variants. Study information: Controls were a CMV, EBV and flu peptide pool, Ebola AY9 negative control, and no-peptide well. An uncultured baseline aliquot held 1M T cells. Regarding the study as a whole: Nine antigen-specific TCR beta clonotypes were found; about six seemed cross-reactive to variants.

The table came from immunoSEQ multiplex PCR; TCRdb's copy has only in-frame clones and leaves some out. The sample consists of 4,000 to 5,500 clones, about 66% of them appearing once. Germline-derived CDR1 and CDR2 are MNHEY and SMNVEV (reference sequence). V lost 5 bases and J lost 3, with 14 bases in between. CDR3 length equals 14 residues. Comment on this clone: Its target is unknown.

The TCR originated in a male donor with HIV. The source material was cultured CD8+ T cells derived from PBMCs. The chain links TRBV27 to TRBJ2-7; tentatively, D is TRBD1 (6 bases). The DNA of the CDR3 is TGTGCCAGCAGTCAGGGGCCAATTGGCTACGAGCAGTACTTC. It codes for CASSQGPIGYEQYF.